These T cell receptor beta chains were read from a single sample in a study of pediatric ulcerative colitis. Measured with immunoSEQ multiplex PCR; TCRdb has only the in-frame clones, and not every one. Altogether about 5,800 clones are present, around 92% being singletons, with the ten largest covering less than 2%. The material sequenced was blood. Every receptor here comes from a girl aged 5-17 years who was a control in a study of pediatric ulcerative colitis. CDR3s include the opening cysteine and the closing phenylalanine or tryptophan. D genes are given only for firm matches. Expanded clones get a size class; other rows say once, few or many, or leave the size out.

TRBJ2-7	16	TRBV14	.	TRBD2	TGTGCCAGCAGCCGAGGGACTAGCGGAATTCTTTACGAGCAGTACTTC	CASSRGTSGILYEQYF
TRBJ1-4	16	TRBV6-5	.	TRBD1	TGTGCCAGCAGTTACGCCGGGGGGACAGGGGGTGAAAAACTGTTTTTT	CASSYAGGTGGEKLFF
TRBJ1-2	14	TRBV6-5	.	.	TGTGCCAGCAATCCTGGACAGAACAACTATGGCTACACCTTC	CASNPGQNNYGYTF
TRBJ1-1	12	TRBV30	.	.	TGTGCCTGGAGTTTCGGGACTCTCGAAGCTTTCTTT	CAWSFGTLEAFF
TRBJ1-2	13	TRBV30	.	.	TGTGCCTGGGTCAACGGAGTTAACTATGGCTACACCTTC	CAWVNGVNYGYTF
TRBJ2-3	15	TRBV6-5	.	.	TGTGCCAGCAGCCATAGAGGGGCCAGCACAGATACGCAGTATTTT	CASSHRGASTDTQYF
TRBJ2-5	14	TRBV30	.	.	TGTGCCTGGAGCCCCTGGGGGGGCAGGGAGACCCAGTACTTC	CAWSPWGGRETQYF
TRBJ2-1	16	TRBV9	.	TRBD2	TGTGCCAGCAGCGCCGCTGGGGACTACCCAAGTAATGAGCAGTTCTTC	CASSAAGDYPSNEQFF
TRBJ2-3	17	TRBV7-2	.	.	TGTGCCAGCAGCTCCCTAGGGCGGGGGCTCCTGACAGATACGCAGTATTTT	CASSSLGRGLLTDTQYF
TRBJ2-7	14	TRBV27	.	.	TGTGCCAGCAGTTTATTAGCCAGGCGATACGAGCAGTACTTC	CASSLLARRYEQYF
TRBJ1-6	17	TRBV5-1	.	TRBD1	TGCGCCAGCAGCTTGGTACTAACCGGGACAGGGGCTTCACCCCTCCACTTT	CASSLVLTGTGASPLHF
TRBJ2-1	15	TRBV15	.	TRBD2	TGTGCCACCAGCTCAAGACTAGCGTTCTACAATGAGCAGTTCTTC	CATSSRLAFYNEQFF
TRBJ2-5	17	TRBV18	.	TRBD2	TGTGCCAGCTCACTCCTAGCGGGAGGAACCCTACAAGAGACCCAGTACTTC	CASSLLAGGTLQETQYF
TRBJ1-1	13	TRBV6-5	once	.	TGTGCCAGCAGGCGGTTTGGGAACACTGAAGCTTTCTTT	CASRRFGNTEAFF
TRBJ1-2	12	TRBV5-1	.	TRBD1	TGCGCCAGCAGCTTAGGACAGGGTTTATACACCTTC	CASSLGQGLYTF
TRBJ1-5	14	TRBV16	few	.	TGTGCCAGCAGCCAGCGGACAGAGAATCAGCCCCAGCATTTT	CASSQRTENQPQHF
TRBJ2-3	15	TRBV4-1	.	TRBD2	TGCGCCAGCAGCCCAGCAGCGGGGGCCACAGATACGCAGTATTTT	CASSPAAGATDTQYF
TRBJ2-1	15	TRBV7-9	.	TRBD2	TGTGCCAGCAGCGGACGGGGGGAGGGTTTCAATGAGCAGTTCTTC	CASSGRGEGFNEQFF
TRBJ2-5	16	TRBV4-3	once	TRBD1	TGCGCCAGCAGCCAAGATCTACCAGGGGGCCAAGAGACCCAGTACTTC	CASSQDLPGGQETQYF
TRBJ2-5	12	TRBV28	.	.	TGTGCCAGCAGTTTAAGCTCGGGGAACCAGTACTTC	CASSLSSGNQYF
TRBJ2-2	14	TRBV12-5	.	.	TGTGCTAGTGGTTTAGATGGAAACACCGGGGAGCTGTTTTTT	CASGLDGNTGELFF
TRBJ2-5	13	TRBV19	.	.	TGTGCCAGTAGCCCTGACCCTGCCAGTGTGCAGTACTTC	CASSPDPASVQYF
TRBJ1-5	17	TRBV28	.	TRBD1	TGTGCCAGCAGTTATTTTGGGACAGGGGCGAGCAATCAGCCCCAGCATTTT	CASSYFGTGASNQPQHF
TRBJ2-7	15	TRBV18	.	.	TGTGCCAGCTCCCAAAGAGGGCTTACTACCTACGAGCAGTACTTC	CASSQRGLTTYEQYF
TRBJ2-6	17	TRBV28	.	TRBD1	TGTGCCAGCAGTCAAAACAGGGGGCGGACTGGGGCCAACGTCCTGACTTTC	CASSQNRGRTGANVLTF
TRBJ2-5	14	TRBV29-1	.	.	TGCAGCGTTGAAGATCTGGGGGGGCGGGAGACCCAGTACTTC	CSVEDLGGRETQYF
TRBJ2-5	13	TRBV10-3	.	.	TGTGCCATCAGTGCAGAGGGATTGGAGACCCAGTACTTC	CAISAEGLETQYF
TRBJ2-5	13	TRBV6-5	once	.	TGTGCCAGCAGTCCGGGGTACCAAGAGACCCAGTACTTC	CASSPGYQETQYF
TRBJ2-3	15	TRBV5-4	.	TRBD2	TGTGCCAGCAGCGCCTCGGGGGGGCTCACAGATACGCAGTATTTT	CASSASGGLTDTQYF
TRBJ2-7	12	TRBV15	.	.	TGTGCCACCAGTAAAAGGGAGCACGAGCAGTACTTC	CATSKREHEQYF
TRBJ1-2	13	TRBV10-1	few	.	TGCGCCAGCATCCCTGGGAGGGAACGTGGCTACACCTTC	CASIPGRERGYTF
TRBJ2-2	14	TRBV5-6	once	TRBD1	TGTGCCAGCACCGAGGACAGGCCCACCGGGGAGCTGTTTTTT	CASTEDRPTGELFF
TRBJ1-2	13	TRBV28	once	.	TGTGCCAGCATGCCGGGGATGAAGTATGGCTACACCTTC	CASMPGMKYGYTF
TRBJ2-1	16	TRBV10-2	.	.	TGCGCCAGCAGTCCACCTGTCCACGGCTCCTACAATGAGCAGTTCTTC	CASSPPVHGSYNEQFF
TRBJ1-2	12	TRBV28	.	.	TGTGCCAGCAGTTCCCCAGGGGATGGCTACACCTTC	CASSSPGDGYTF
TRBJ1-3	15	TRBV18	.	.	TGTGCCAGCTCAGGGAATAACGACTCTGGAAACACCATATATTTT	CASSGNNDSGNTIYF
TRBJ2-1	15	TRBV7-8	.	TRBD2	TGTGCCAGCAGTCGAGCGGGAGTAATTTGGGGTGAGCAGTTCTTC	CASSRAGVIWGEQFF
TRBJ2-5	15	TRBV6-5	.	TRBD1	TGTGCCAGCACCACAGTGCAGGACAGGGGGAAGACCCAGTACTTC	CASTTVQDRGKTQYF
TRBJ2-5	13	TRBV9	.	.	TGTGCCAGCAGCGTGGGAGCCGAGGAGACCCAGTACTTC	CASSVGAEETQYF
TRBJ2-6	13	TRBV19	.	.	TGTGCCAGTAGTGCCTCTGGGGCCAACGTCCTGACTTTC	CASSASGANVLTF
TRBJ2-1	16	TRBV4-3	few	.	TGCGCCAGCAGCCAAGACCCCTTAGGACCGGGCAATGAGCAGTTCTTC	CASSQDPLGPGNEQFF
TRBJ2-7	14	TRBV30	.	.	TGTGCCTGGAGTGTAGGCTGGTCTTTCTACGAGCAGTACTTC	CAWSVGWSFYEQYF
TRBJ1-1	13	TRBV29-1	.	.	TGCAGCGTTGTGCCAGGGTACGGCACTGAAGCTTTCTTT	CSVVPGYGTEAFF
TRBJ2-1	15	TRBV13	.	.	TGTGCCAGCAGCTTAGGCAGTATTGGAGACAATGAGCAGTTCTTC	CASSLGSIGDNEQFF
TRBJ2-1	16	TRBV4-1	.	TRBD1	TGCGCCAGCAGCCCACGGGACACAGGGGCTTACAATGAGCAGTTCTTC	CASSPRDTGAYNEQFF